Listed below are T cell receptor beta chains from one sample, sequenced in a study of OX40 agonist ivuxolimab in advanced cancers. Repertoires were generated with immunoSEQ multiplex PCR, while TCRdb's copy carries only in-frame clones and drops some. The sample contains tens of thousands of clones, around nine tenths of which appear only once. The source was CD4+ or CD8+ T cells sorted from blood, collected in a trial of the OX40 agonist ivuxolimab. These receptors originate from an adult with an advanced solid tumor such as melanoma, head and neck, liver or kidney cancer. Each CDR3 is given with its conserved first and last residue. Each record gives: clone size, V gene, J gene, D gene, CDR3 DNA, CDR3 protein. The D gene is left open where the match is weak. Clone size appears in some rows only: once, few, many, or a class for an expanded clone.

-	TRBV5-1	TRBJ1-1	-	TGCGCCAGCAGCTTTTCAGGGCCGAACACTGAAGCTTTCTTT	CASSFSGPNTEAFF
-	TRBV6-5	TRBJ2-5	-	TGTGCCAGCAGTTACCGGGGAGAGACCCAGTACTTC	CASSYRGETQYF
-	TRBV27	TRBJ1-2	-	TGTGCCAGCAGTTTTCAGGGCCCCTCCTATGGCTACACCTTC	CASSFQGPSYGYTF
-	TRBV6-5	TRBJ2-1	-	TGTGCCAGCAGTTACTGGGGTGGGAGCTCCTACAATGAGCAGTTCTTC	CASSYWGGSSYNEQFF
-	TRBV29-1	TRBJ1-4	TRBD1	TGTGTCTCCCAGGGGGCCTCGGGAGAAAAACTGTTTTTT	CVSQGASGEKLFF
once	TRBV6-6	TRBJ2-7	-	TGTGCCAGCAGCCTACACGGGGACGAGCAGTACTTC	CASSLHGDEQYF
-	TRBV18	TRBJ1-4	-	TGTGCCAGCTCTCAAGCAGGGTGGAGGGAAAAACTGTTTTTT	CASSQAGWREKLFF
-	TRBV9	TRBJ2-3	TRBD1	TGTGCCAGCGGACAGGGGAACACAGATACGCAGTATTTT	CASGQGNTDTQYF
-	TRBV10-3	TRBJ1-2	-	TGTGCCATCAGCGGGACCGTGGTTGGCTACACCTTC	CAISGTVVGYTF
-	TRBV15	TRBJ1-6	TRBD1	TGTGCCACCAGCAGATTACCGACAGGGGCGAATTCACCCCTCCACTTT	CATSRLPTGANSPLHF
-	TRBV12-5	TRBJ1-1	TRBD1	TGTGCTAGTGTACCGGGACAGGGTTGGGGGTTGAACACTGAAGCTTTCTTT	CASVPGQGWGLNTEAFF
-	TRBV15	TRBJ2-3	-	TGTGCCACCAGCAGAGAGAGGGCGGGTAGCACAGATACGCAGTATTTT	CATSRERAGSTDTQYF
-	TRBV27	TRBJ1-5	TRBD1	TGTGCCAGCAGTCCGGGACAGGGTGGTCAGCCCCAGCATTTT	CASSPGQGGQPQHF
-	TRBV27	TRBJ1-1	TRBD1	TGTGCCAGCAGTTTCAGGGGGCGAACTGAAGCTTTCTTT	CASSFRGRTEAFF
once	TRBV19	TRBJ2-7	TRBD1	TGTGCCAGTAGTCAGGGGGATTCCTACGAGCAGTACTTC	CASSQGDSYEQYF
once	TRBV7-7	TRBJ1-3	-	TGTGCCAGCAGCTTAGACACGGGAAACACCATATATTTT	CASSLDTGNTIYF
-	TRBV29-1	TRBJ1-1	-	TGCAGCGTTCCTACTCCAACTCATGGGGGGGGAGCTTTCTTT	CSVPTPTHGGGAFF
-	TRBV29-1	TRBJ1-1	-	TGCAGCGTTGAACAAGGGATGGGGACTGAAGCTTTCTTT	CSVEQGMGTEAFF
-	TRBV10-1	TRBJ1-2	-	TGCGCCAGCAGTGAGAATCATAACTATGGCTACACCTTC	CASSENHNYGYTF
-	TRBV28	TRBJ1-2	-	TGTGCCAGCAGTTCCAGGTCCTATAGTGACTATGGCTACACCTTC	CASSSRSYSDYGYTF
-	TRBV5-1	TRBJ2-7	-	TGCGCCAGCAGTTCCGGACCCCCAGACGACGAGCAGTACTTC	CASSSGPPDDEQYF
-	TRBV6-1	TRBJ1-3	TRBD1	TGTGCCAGCAGTGATCCACAGGGGGCCGTGGACACCATATATTTT	CASSDPQGAVDTIYF
-	TRBV28	TRBJ2-5	-	TGTGCCAGCAGTGGGCCGGGTCGCAGCGAGTGGGCCCAGTACTTC	CASSGPGRSEWAQYF
-	TRBV28	TRBJ2-7	TRBD1	TGTGCCAGCAGGAGACAGGGGAATTCTTACGAGCAGTACTTC	CASRRQGNSYEQYF
-	TRBV5-1	TRBJ2-1	TRBD2	TGCGCCAGCAGCTCCGGGGGGACCTTTGGCAATGAGCAGTTCTTC	CASSSGGTFGNEQFF
-	TRBV28	TRBJ2-6	-	TGTGCCAGCAGTTCCGGGACATTTGGGGCCAACGTCCTGACTTTC	CASSSGTFGANVLTF
-	TRBV28	TRBJ2-3	TRBD1	TGTGCCAGCAGGTCCTCCGGGACAGGGGTCCGGATCACAGATACGCAGTATTTT	CASRSSGTGVRITDTQYF
once	TRBV6-5	TRBJ1-2	TRBD1	TGTGCCAGCAGTCCCACAGGGGCGGAAGGCTACACCTTC	CASSPTGAEGYTF
-	TRBV10-3	TRBJ2-7	-	TGTGCCATCCGAGCGTTGCAGGGGTACTTGGGCGAGCAGTACTTC	CAIRALQGYLGEQYF
once	TRBV6-5	TRBJ2-3	-	TGTGCCAGCAGTTACGGGACTCGACGCGATACGCAGTATTTT	CASSYGTRRDTQYF
-	TRBV2	TRBJ2-3	-	TGTGCCAGCATACCCGACGGGGATACGCAGTATTTT	CASIPDGDTQYF
-	TRBV10-2	TRBJ2-1	-	TGCGCCAGCAGTGAGTCGCCAGGGAGCAATGAGCAGTTCTTC	CASSESPGSNEQFF
few	TRBV7-2	TRBJ2-4	TRBD1	TGTGCCAGCAGCTTAGAACTAGGACAGGCAAAGCAAGCCAAAAACATTCAGTACTTC	CASSLELGQAKQAKNIQYF
-	TRBV2	TRBJ2-7	-	TGTGCCAGCAGTGAATTGGGTTTGAGTGGAGCATACGAGCAGTACTTC	CASSELGLSGAYEQYF
once	TRBV29-1	TRBJ1-2	-	TGCAGCGTTGTGGGGCGGACCTCTAAGGGCACCTTC	CSVVGRTSKGTF
-	TRBV5-1	TRBJ1-2	-	TGCGCCAGCAGCCGGGGGGATTTCTCTGGCTACACCTTC	CASSRGDFSGYTF
-	TRBV6-5	TRBJ1-2	-	TGTGCCAGCAGTTACGGGCTTGGGGGGATTATTGGCTACACCTTC	CASSYGLGGIIGYTF
-	TRBV28	TRBJ1-2	-	TGTGCCAGCAGTTTGGCCACCCTAGCCTATGGCTACACCTTC	CASSLATLAYGYTF
-	TRBV5-3	TRBJ2-3	TRBD2	TGTGCCAGAAGGCGACTAGCGCCAAGGAATGACACGCAGTATTTT	CARRRLAPRNDTQYF
-	TRBV28	TRBJ2-2	-	TGTGCCAGCAGGCGGGGCGGGACTAACACCGGGGAGCTGTTTTTT	CASRRGGTNTGELFF
-	TRBV28	TRBJ2-3	TRBD1	TGTGCCAGCAGAAAGTGGACAGGGGACACAGATACGCAGTATTTT	CASRKWTGDTDTQYF
-	TRBV28	TRBJ1-5	TRBD1	TGTGCCAGCAGGGACGGAGACAGGGCGGGACATTTT	CASRDGDRAGHF
-	TRBV5-1	TRBJ1-2	-	TGCGCCAGCAGCGGGACGACGGTGAACTATGGCTACACCTTC	CASSGTTVNYGYTF
-	TRBV6-1	TRBJ2-5	TRBD1	TGTGCCAGCAGTGGTCGGACAGGGGGCTCGAAAGAGACCCAGTACTTC	CASSGRTGGSKETQYF
-	TRBV6-6	TRBJ2-1	-	TGTGCCAGCAGTTCCCAGACCTACAATGAGCAGTTCTTC	CASSSQTYNEQFF
once	TRBV7-9	TRBJ2-3	-	TGTGCCAGCAGCTTAGAGGGGACCGGCGGTACGCAGTATTTT	CASSLEGTGGTQYF